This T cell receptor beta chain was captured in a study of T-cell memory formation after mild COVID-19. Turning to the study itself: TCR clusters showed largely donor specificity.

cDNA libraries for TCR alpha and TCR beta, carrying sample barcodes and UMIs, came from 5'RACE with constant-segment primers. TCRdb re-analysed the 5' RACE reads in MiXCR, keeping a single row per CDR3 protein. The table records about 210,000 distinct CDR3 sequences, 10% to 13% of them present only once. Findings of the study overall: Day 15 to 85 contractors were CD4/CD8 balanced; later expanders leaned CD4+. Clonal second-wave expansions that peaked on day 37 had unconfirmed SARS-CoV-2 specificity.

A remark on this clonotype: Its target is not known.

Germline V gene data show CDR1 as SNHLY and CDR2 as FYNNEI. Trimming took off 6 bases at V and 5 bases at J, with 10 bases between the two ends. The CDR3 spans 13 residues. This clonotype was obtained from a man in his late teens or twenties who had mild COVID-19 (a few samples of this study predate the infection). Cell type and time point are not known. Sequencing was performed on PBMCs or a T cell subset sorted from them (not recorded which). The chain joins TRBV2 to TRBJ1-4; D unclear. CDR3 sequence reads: CASSGNENEKLFF. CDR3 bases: TGTGCCAGCAGCGGTAACGAGAATGAAAAACTGTTTTTT.